Listed here are 27 T cell receptor beta chains from one sample, sequenced in a study of blood T cell repertoires in COVID-19. TCRdb's table, derived via immunoSEQ multiplex PCR, lists solely in-frame clones and lacks some. The sample has about 230,000 clones, 65% to 85% seen once. The sequenced sample was peripheral blood. The source of these receptors is a man aged 40-50 years with acute or convalescent COVID-19.

V and J are TRBV5-1 and TRBJ2-1; 9 positions match TRBD2. J was trimmed by 7 bases and V by 0 bases; bases with no gene match: 8. Germline CDR1 and CDR2: SGHRS and YFSETQ. This CDR3 spans 16 amino acids. The CDR3 loop reads CASSLELAGGRNEQFF. The CDR3 DNA follows: TGCGCCAGCAGCTTGGAGTTGGCGGGAGGGCGGAATGAGCAGTTCTTC.

V and J are TRBV7-6 and TRBJ1-2; 11 bases line up with TRBD1. The germline V gene encodes CDR1 SGHVS and CDR2 FNYEAQ. The ends lost 5 bases at V and 0 bases at J; junction bases unmatched: 5. The CDR3 spans 16 residues. In DNA, the CDR3 is TGTGCCAGCAGCCCAGGGACAGGGGGGACTAACTATGGCTACACCTTC. The encoded protein is CASSPGTGGTNYGYTF.

The chain couples TRBV7-9 to TRBJ2-5; 11 bases match TRBD2. Germline assignment: CDR1 SEHNR and CDR2 FQNEAQ (reference sequence). CDR3 length: 16 amino acids. V dropped 0 bases and J dropped 5; count of bases not matched to a gene: 5. The CDR3 DNA follows: TGTGCCAGCAGCTTAGCTAGCGGGAGGGCCACGGAGACCCAGTACTTC. The encoded protein is CASSLASGRATETQYF.

This clone has only a few counts. This chain links TRBV12-5 with TRBJ2-3; 8 positions agree with TRBD2. This CDR3 comprises 17 residues. Trimming cost V 1 base and J 2 bases; bases outside gene matches: 8. Germline CDR1 LGHNT, CDR2 FRNRAP. The CDR3 nucleotides read TGTGCTAGTGGTTTGGGGGCTCTAGCGGGCTCCACAGATACGCAGTATTTT. It codes for CASGLGALAGSTDTQYF.

The count of this clone is one. The chain has TRBV19 and TRBJ2-1; perhaps TRBD2 as D (6 bases). V lost 5 bases and J lost 4, with 15 bases in between. Germline-derived CDR1 and CDR2 are LNHDA and SQIVND (reference sequence). This CDR3 has 15 amino acids. The DNA for the CDR3 is TGTGCCAGTAGTTCCACCGGAGGAGGGTACAATGAGCAGTTCTTC. Translation: CASSSTGGGYNEQFF.

The rearrangement links TRBV4-1 to TRBJ1-1; D unresolved. The V gene's germline CDR1 is MGHRA and CDR2 YSYEKL. V lost 5 bases and J lost 8, with 9 bases in between. CDR3 length equals 11 residues. The CDR3 loop reads CASSTPTEAFF. CDR3 sequence (DNA): TGCGCCAGCAGCACCCCGACAGAAGCTTTCTTT.

This clone has just one count. This chain connects TRBV6-4 to TRBJ2-1, with D possibly being TRBD1 (6 bases). The CDR3 runs 14 residues. Per germline, CDR1 MRHNA and CDR2 SNTAGT. Trimming took 6 bases from V and 1 from J, leaving 10 bases between them. The chain's CDR3 is CASRQGFSYNEQFF. The CDR3 nucleotides are TGTGCCAGCAGACAGGGATTTTCCTACAATGAGCAGTTCTTC.

The chain combines TRBV5-1 with TRBJ2-7, with 11 bases aligning to TRBD2. Germline V lookup: CDR1 SGHRS, CDR2 YFSETQ. CDR3 size: 13 residues. Trimming cost V 5 bases and J 6 bases; bases outside gene matches: 4. The DNA for the CDR3 is TGCGCCAGCAGAACTAGCGGGAGCTCCGAGCAGTACTTC. As protein: CASRTSGSSEQYF.

This chain connects TRBV2 to TRBJ2-1; 11 positions match TRBD2. Germline CDR1 reads SNHLY; CDR2 reads FYNNEI. V dropped 10 bases and J dropped 7; count of bases not matched to a gene: 9. This CDR3 region has 14 residues. The CDR3 reads CAMQTSGSLNEQFF. The CDR3 region has the DNA TGTGCCATGCAAACTAGCGGGAGCCTAAATGAGCAGTTCTTC.

The chain couples TRBV30 to TRBJ2-5; TRBD2 matches at 13 bases. The junction had 9 bases not matched to a gene; V was cut back by 4 bases and J by 1 base. Germline CDR1 and CDR2: GTSNPN and SVGIG (reference sequence). The CDR3 loop spans 17 amino acids. The CDR3 protein is CAWTRLAGGNTQETQYF. CDR3 sequence (DNA): TGTGCCTGGACCAGACTAGCGGGAGGTAACACCCAAGAGACCCAGTACTTC.

The chain is built from TRBV19 and TRBJ1-2, with D unclear. The CDR3 covers 14 residues. The germline V gene encodes CDR1 LNHDA and CDR2 SQIVND (reference sequence). V lost 4 bases and J 6 bases, leaving 15 bases between the germline ends. The CDR3 region has the DNA TGTGCCAGTAGTACCTACGGGAGGGCAGATGGCTACACCTTC. It specifies CASSTYGRADGYTF.

The J gene is TRBJ1-1, the V gene TRBV4-1; D remains ambiguous. CDR3 size: 13 residues. CDR1 and CDR2 from the germline V gene are MGHRA and YSYEKL. The V end lost 3 bases, the J end lost 3 bases, and 8 bases lay between the germline ends. Here the CDR3 reads CASSQSRYTEAFF. The DNA of the CDR3 is TGCGCCAGCAGCCAGAGCCGATACACTGAAGCTTTCTTT.

This clone was counted a few times. V is TRBV4-2 and J is TRBJ1-1, with a possible D match to TRBD1 (5 bases). V gave up 4 bases and J gave up 4 bases, with 16 bases separating them. Germline V gene data show CDR1 as LGHNA and CDR2 as YNFKEQ. The CDR3 covers 15 residues. The CDR3 region is CASSPGTPGGTEAFF. CDR3 coding DNA: TGTGCCAGCAGCCCCGGGACTCCGGGGGGCACTGAAGCTTTCTTT.

The chain couples TRBV5-5 to TRBJ2-7; 7 bases are a match to TRBD1. V lost 5 bases to trimming and J lost 6 bases; unmatched junction nucleotides: 8. CDR1 and CDR2 from the germline V gene are SGHKS and YYEKEE (reference sequence). The CDR3 contains 13 residues. The CDR3 DNA sequence: TGTGCCAGCAGTACGCAAAACAGGGGCGAGCAGTACTTC. As protein: CASSTQNRGEQYF. The full variable domain, its missing parts supplied by reference TRBV5-5 and TRBJ2-7, is DAGVTQSPTHLIKTRGQQVTLRCSPISGHKSVSWYQQVLGQGPQFIFQYYEKEERGRGNFPDRFSARQFPNYSSELNVNALLLGDSALYLCASSTQNRGEQYFGPGTRLTVT.

The genes are TRBV3-1 (or the pseudogene TRBV3-2) and TRBJ2-2; 11 nucleotides align to TRBD2. This CDR3 region has 19 residues. V dropped 4 bases and J dropped 2; count of bases not matched to a gene: 12. Germline lookup yields CDR1 LGHDT and CDR2 YNNKEL (reference sequence). CDR3 region: CASSRLSTGTSGNTGELFF. The CDR3 DNA is TGTGCCAGCAGCCGCCTTTCCACCGGGACTAGCGGAAACACCGGGGAGCTGTTTTTT.

This chain joins TRBV12-3 or TRBV12-4 and TRBJ2-1; D is uncertain. This CDR3 contains 13 residues. The ends were cut back, 6 bases at V and 10 bases at J, with 16 bases in the middle. CDR3 residues: CASSLTWAGEQFF. DNA of the CDR3: TGTGCCAGCAGCTTAACATGGGCTGGCGAGCAGTTCTTC.

The chain employs TRBV5-1 and TRBJ2-5; 15 bases fit TRBD2. CDR1 is SGHRS, CDR2 YFSETQ, per germline. V shed 2 bases, J shed 0 bases, and the junction held 5 bases outside the gene matches. The CDR3 consists of 18 residues. CDR3 amino acids: CASSLGLAGGPYQETQYF. The CDR3 region has the DNA TGCGCCAGCAGCTTAGGACTAGCGGGAGGGCCGTACCAAGAGACCCAGTACTTC.

This chain links TRBV19 with TRBJ1-2; 9 nucleotides agree with TRBD1. With V trimmed by 6 bases and J by 1 base, 3 bases remained unmatched. The CDR3 runs 14 residues. The V gene's germline CDR1 is LNHDA and CDR2 SQIVND (reference sequence). CDR3 DNA sequence: TGTGCCAGTAGCAGGGACAGGGTTAACTATGGCTACACCTTC. Encoded protein: CASSRDRVNYGYTF.

This clone was observed a few times. The V call is TRBV18, the J call TRBJ1-4; D might be TRBD1 (6 bases). This CDR3 has 14 amino acids. The V and J ends lost 6 bases and 2 bases respectively, with 10 bases between them. The germline gives CDR1 KGHSH, CDR2 LQKENI. The CDR3 sequence is CASSLDRTNEKLFF. The CDR3 region has the DNA TGTGCCAGCTCCCTTGACAGGACTAATGAAAAACTGTTTTTT.

The chain couples TRBV10-3 to TRBJ2-2; TRBD2 is a possible D gene (5 bases). Germline V gives CDR1 ENHRY, CDR2 SYGVKD. Trimming pared 2 bases from V and 4 bases from J, leaving 5 bases between. The CDR3 totals 13 residues. The CDR3 region has the DNA TGTGCCATCAGTGAGGGGAGCACCGGGGAGCTGTTTTTT. Its translation is CAISEGSTGELFF.

There are many counts of this clone. This chain uses TRBV5-4 with TRBJ2-1, with 9 positions matching TRBD1. V lost 5 bases and J lost 6; bases outside the gene matches: 9. Germline values: CDR1 SGHNT, CDR2 YYREEE (reference sequence). The CDR3 is 15 amino acids. CDR3 nucleotides: TGTGCCAGCAGACTGGACAGGGGTGTTGTCAATGAGCAGTTCTTC. Translated, it gives CASRLDRGVVNEQFF.

The rearrangement links TRBV27 to TRBJ1-6; TRBD1 agrees at 10 bases. Germline loops: CDR1 MNHEY, CDR2 SMNVEV (reference sequence). J was trimmed by 9 bases and V by 0 bases; bases with no gene match: 2. This CDR3 comprises 15 residues. CDR3 in amino acids: CASSLSGQGISPLHF. The DNA for the CDR3 is TGTGCCAGCAGTTTATCGGGACAGGGGATTTCACCCCTCCACTTT.

The J gene is TRBJ2-2, the V gene TRBV9; 7 bases are shared with TRBD2. Germline lookup yields CDR1 SGDLS and CDR2 YYNGEE. CDR3 length equals 13 residues. With V trimmed by 6 bases and J by 7 bases, 6 bases remained unmatched. CDR3 region: CASNWAGDGELFF. The CDR3 region has the DNA TGTGCCAGCAACTGGGCGGGGGACGGGGAGCTGTTTTTT.

The chain recombines TRBV7-8 with TRBJ1-6; 9 bases line up with TRBD1. In germline, CDR1 is SGHVS, CDR2 FQNEAQ. The CDR3 runs to 13 residues. CDR3 DNA: TGTGCGATCGGCGGGACAGGGAATTCACCCCTCCACTTT. Translated, it gives CAIGGTGNSPLHF. Full variable domain (remainder filled in from reference TRBV7-8 and TRBJ1-6): GAGVSQSPRYKVAKRGQDVALRCDPISGHVSLFWYQQALGQGPEFLTYFQNEAQLDKSGLPSDRFFAERPEGSVSTLKIQRTQQEDSAVYLCAIGGTGNSPLHFGNGTRLTVT.

V usage is TRBV18 and J usage is TRBJ1-1; tentatively, D is TRBD1 (5 bases). Trimming shortened V by 3 bases and J by 0 bases, and 14 bases separated the two germline ends. This CDR3 comprises 16 residues. Per germline, CDR1 KGHSH and CDR2 LQKENI. The CDR3 spells CASSPVQAHMNTEAFF. For the CDR3, the DNA is TGTGCCAGCTCACCGGTACAGGCCCACATGAACACTGAAGCTTTCTTT.

The V gene is TRBV25-1, the J gene TRBJ1-1, with 9 bases matching TRBD1. From germline, CDR1 is MGHDK and CDR2 SYGVNS. There are 15 residues in the CDR3. V gave up 4 bases and J gave up 8 bases; unmatched junction bases: 11. CDR3 amino acids: CASSALGTGNSEAFF. In nucleotides, the CDR3 is TGTGCCAGCAGTGCCCTCGGGACAGGGAATTCGGAAGCTTTCTTT.

The chain carries TRBV9 and TRBJ1-3, with no clear D. Germline values: CDR1 SGDLS, CDR2 YYNGEE. V dropped 4 bases and J dropped 0 bases, with 8 bases sitting between them. This CDR3 is built from 14 residues. The CDR3 nucleotides read TGTGCCAGCAGCCCCCTGAGCTCTGGAAACACCATATATTTT. This sequence encodes CASSPLSSGNTIYF.